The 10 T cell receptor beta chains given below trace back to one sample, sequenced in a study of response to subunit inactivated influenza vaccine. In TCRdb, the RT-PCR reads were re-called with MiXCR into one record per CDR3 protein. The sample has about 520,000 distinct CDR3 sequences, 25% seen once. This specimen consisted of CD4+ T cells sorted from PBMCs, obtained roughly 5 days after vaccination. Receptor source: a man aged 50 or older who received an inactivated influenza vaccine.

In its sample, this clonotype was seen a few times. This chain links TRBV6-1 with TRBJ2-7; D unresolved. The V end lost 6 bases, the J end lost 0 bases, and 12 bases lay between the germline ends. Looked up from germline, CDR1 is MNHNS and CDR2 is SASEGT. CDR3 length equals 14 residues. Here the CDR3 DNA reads TGTGCCAGCAGGAATGGACCCCGCTCCTACGAGCAGTACTTC. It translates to CASRNGPRSYEQYF.

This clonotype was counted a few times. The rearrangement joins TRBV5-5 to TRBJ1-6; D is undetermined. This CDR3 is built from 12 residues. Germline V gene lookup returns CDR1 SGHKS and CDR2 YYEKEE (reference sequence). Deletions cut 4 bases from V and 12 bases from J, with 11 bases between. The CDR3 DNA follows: TGTGCCAGCAGCCCAGAAAGAGGACCCCTCCACTTT. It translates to CASSPERGPLHF.

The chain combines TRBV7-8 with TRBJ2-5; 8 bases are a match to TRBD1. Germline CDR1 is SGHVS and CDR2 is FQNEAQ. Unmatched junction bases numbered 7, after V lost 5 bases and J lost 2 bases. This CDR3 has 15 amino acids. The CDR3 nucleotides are TGTGCCAGCAGCCGGCCCCGGACAGGGCAAGAGACCCAGTACTTC. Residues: CASSRPRTGQETQYF.

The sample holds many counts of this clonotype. This CDR3 reads CASSLGTANYGYTF. CDR3 bases: TGTGCCAGCAGCTTGGGGACAGCGAACTATGGCTACACCTTC. The rearrangement uses TRBV12-3 or TRBV12-4 and TRBJ1-2; the match to TRBD1 covers 7 bases. Losses at the gene ends were 6 bases for V and 2 bases for J; bases not matched to a gene: 6. CDR3 size: 14 residues.

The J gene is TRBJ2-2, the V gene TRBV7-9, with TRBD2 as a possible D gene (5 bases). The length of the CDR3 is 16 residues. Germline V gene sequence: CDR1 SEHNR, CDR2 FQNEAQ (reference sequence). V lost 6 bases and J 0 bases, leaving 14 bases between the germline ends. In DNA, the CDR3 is TGTGCCAGCAGGGCCTCCGCGGGTTCGAACACCGGGGAGCTGTTTTTT. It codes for CASRASAGSNTGELFF.

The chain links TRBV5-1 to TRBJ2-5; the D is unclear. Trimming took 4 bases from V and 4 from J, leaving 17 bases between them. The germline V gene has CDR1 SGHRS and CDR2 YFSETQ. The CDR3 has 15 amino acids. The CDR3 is CASSRRGGLGETQYF. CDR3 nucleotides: TGCGCCAGCAGCCGACGCGGTGGGCTAGGAGAGACCCAGTACTTC. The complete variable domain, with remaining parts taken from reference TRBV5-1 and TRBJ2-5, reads KAGVTQTPRYLIKTRGQQVTLSCSPISGHRSVSWYQQTPGQGLQFLFEYFSETQRNKGNFPGRFSGRQFSNSRSEMNVSTLELGDSALYLCASSRRGGLGETQYFGPGTRLLVL.

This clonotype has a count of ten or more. CDR3 loop: CASSQGRTSGSRETQYF. CDR3 bases: TGTGCCAGCAGCCAAGGAAGAACTAGCGGGAGTAGGGAGACCCAGTACTTC. V usage is TRBV14 and J usage is TRBJ2-5; 11 positions match TRBD2. CDR1 and CDR2 (germline): SGHDN, FVKESK. CDR3 length: 17 amino acids. Germline trimming cut 1 base from V and 5 bases from J; bases unmatched to any gene: 9.

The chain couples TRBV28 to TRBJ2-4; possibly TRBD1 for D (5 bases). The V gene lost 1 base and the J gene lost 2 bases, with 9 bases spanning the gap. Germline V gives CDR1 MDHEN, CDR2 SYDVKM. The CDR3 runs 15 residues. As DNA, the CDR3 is TGTGCCAGCAGTTTATCCAGGGTGACCAAAAACATTCAGTACTTC. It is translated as CASSLSRVTKNIQYF.

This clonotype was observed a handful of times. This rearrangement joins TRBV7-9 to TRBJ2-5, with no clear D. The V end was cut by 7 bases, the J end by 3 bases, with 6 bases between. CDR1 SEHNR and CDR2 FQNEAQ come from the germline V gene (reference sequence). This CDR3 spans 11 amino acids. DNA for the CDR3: TGTGCCAGCACCGATAAAGAGACCCAGTACTTC. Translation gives CASTDKETQYF. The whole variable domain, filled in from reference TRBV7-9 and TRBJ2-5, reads DTGVSQNPRHKITKRGQNVTFRCDPISEHNRLYWYRQTLGQGPEFLTYFQNEAQLEKSRLLSDRFSAERPKGSFSTLEIQRTEQGDSAMYLCASTDKETQYFGPGTRLLVL.

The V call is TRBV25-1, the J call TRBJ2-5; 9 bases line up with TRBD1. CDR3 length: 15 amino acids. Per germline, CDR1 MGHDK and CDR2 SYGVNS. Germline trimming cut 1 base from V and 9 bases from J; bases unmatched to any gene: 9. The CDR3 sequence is CASSEWDRARAAQYF. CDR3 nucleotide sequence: TGTGCCAGCAGTGAATGGGACAGGGCTCGGGCGGCCCAGTACTTC.